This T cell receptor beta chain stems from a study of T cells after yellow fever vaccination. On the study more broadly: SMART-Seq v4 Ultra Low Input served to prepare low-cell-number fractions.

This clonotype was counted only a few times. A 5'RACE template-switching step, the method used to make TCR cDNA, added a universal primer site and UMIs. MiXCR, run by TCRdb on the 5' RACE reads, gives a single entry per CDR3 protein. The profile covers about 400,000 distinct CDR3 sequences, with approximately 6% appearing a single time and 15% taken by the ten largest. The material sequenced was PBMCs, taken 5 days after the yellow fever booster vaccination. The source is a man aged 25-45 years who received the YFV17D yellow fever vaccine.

CDR3 DNA sequence: TGTGCCAGCAGCTTAAGCCCTAGCGGGACGAACACCGGGGAGCTGTTTTTT. This codes for CASSLSPSGTNTGELFF. This rearrangement joins TRBV7-9 to TRBJ2-2; 9 bases match TRBD2. V dropped 2 bases and J dropped 0; count of bases not matched to a gene: 4. CDR3 length: 17 residues. CDR1 and CDR2 from the germline V gene are SEHNR and FQNEAQ (reference sequence). The whole variable domain, remainder taken from reference TRBV7-9 and TRBJ2-2, is DTGVSQNPRHKITKRGQNVTFRCDPISEHNRLYWYRQTLGQGPEFLTYFQNEAQLEKSRLLSDRFSAERPKGSFSTLEIQRTEQGDSAMYLCASSLSPSGTNTGELFFGEGSRLTVL.